Following are 21 T cell receptor beta chains from one sample sequenced in a study of blood T cell repertoires in COVID-19. Generated by immunoSEQ multiplex PCR, the TCRdb table keeps only in-frame clones and is missing some. This table has about 140,000 clones, 70% to 90% appearing once. The sample consisted of peripheral blood. These receptors all stem from a woman between 45 and 65 years old with acute or convalescent COVID-19.

The chain links TRBV10-3 to TRBJ1-1, with 7 bases fitting TRBD1. This CDR3 has 16 residues. Germline values: CDR1 ENHRY, CDR2 SYGVKD. The V segment lost 10 bases and the J segment 0 bases; nucleotides outside the gene matches: 14. The CDR3 region is CATLRAPGQMNTEAFF. For the CDR3, the DNA is TGTGCCACCTTGCGGGCGCCGGGACAGATGAACACTGAAGCTTTCTTT.

The chain links TRBV30 to TRBJ1-4; 12 nucleotides match TRBD1. Germline CDR1 and CDR2: GTSNPN and SVGIG (reference sequence). There are 18 residues in the CDR3. Trimming at V came to 4 bases and at J to 1 base, leaving 10 bases not matched to a gene. CDR3 coding DNA: TGTGCCTGGATGGGTTTAGGGACAGGGGGCGGAACTAATGAAAAACTGTTTTTT. Translating it yields CAWMGLGTGGGTNEKLFF.

The chain recombines TRBV19 with TRBJ1-5; possible D gene TRBD1, 6 bases. The germline gives CDR1 LNHDA, CDR2 SQIVND (reference sequence). The germline V and J ends were trimmed by 8 bases and 5 bases, with 19 bases remaining between them. CDR3 length equals 15 residues. DNA of the CDR3: TGTGCCAGTCGTAAGGACACCGGGGGGCATCAGCCCCAGCATTTT. Protein product: CASRKDTGGHQPQHF.

This clone was counted a few times. This chain joins TRBV27 and TRBJ1-6, with D perhaps TRBD1 (6 bases). The CDR3 extends over 15 amino acids. The germline gives CDR1 MNHEY, CDR2 SMNVEV (reference sequence). Trimming stripped 5 bases from V and 7 bases from J, with 15 bases between. The CDR3 DNA follows: TGTGCCAGCAGTCCCACGGGGGGGCGGAATTCACCCCTCCACTTT. Amino acid sequence: CASSPTGGRNSPLHF.

The J gene is TRBJ1-2, the V gene TRBV10-3, with 8 nucleotides matching TRBD1. CDR3 length equals 14 residues. Germline CDR1 ENHRY, CDR2 SYGVKD. The V segment lost 1 base and the J segment 4 bases; nucleotides outside the gene matches: 2. This chain's CDR3 is CAISELTGAYGYTF. In nucleotides, the CDR3 is TGTGCCATCAGTGAGTTGACAGGGGCCTATGGCTACACCTTC.

The chain links TRBV10-3 to TRBJ1-4; D gene unclear. Per the germline V gene, CDR1 is ENHRY and CDR2 is SYGVKD. CDR3 length equals 13 residues. Trimming took off 11 bases at V and 4 bases at J, with 14 bases between the two ends. Here the CDR3 reads CASGPAGNEKLFF. CDR3 sequence (DNA): TGTGCCTCTGGGCCGGCCGGTAATGAAAAACTGTTTTTT.

The CDR3 coding sequence is TGCGCCAGGGAGCCGGACAGGGTGGAGACCCAGTACTTC. Residues: CAREPDRVETQYF. The chain combines TRBV10-1 with TRBJ2-5, with 8 bases fitting TRBD1. After removal of 9 bases from V and 5 bases from J, the junction contained 8 bases not matched to a gene. This CDR3 spans 13 amino acids. CDR1 and CDR2 from the germline V gene are WNHNN and SYGVQD (reference sequence).

The genes are TRBV7-9 and TRBJ1-1, with D unclear. The V end was cut by 4 bases, the J end by 6 bases, with 18 bases between. Germline CDR1 reads SEHNR; CDR2 reads FQNEAQ (reference sequence). The CDR3 totals 15 residues. The CDR3 region has the DNA TGTGCCAGCAGCTCGGTCGGGTCCTCCGAGGCTGAAGCTTTCTTT. Translating it yields CASSSVGSSEAEAFF.

This clone showed up just a few times. This sequence joins TRBV28 and TRBJ1-3; D call uncertain. V gave up 6 bases and J gave up 3 bases, with 15 bases separating them. This CDR3 has 15 amino acids. The germline V gene has CDR1 MDHEN and CDR2 SYDVKM. In DNA form, the CDR3 reads TGTGCCAGCAGCTCCCACCTTTCGGGTGGAAACACCATATATTTT. It translates to CASSSHLSGGNTIYF.

J is TRBJ1-1 and V is TRBV11-2; D not resolved. The CDR3 has 13 residues. Per germline, CDR1 SGHAT and CDR2 FQNNGV. V lost 3 bases and J 4 bases, leaving 9 bases between the germline ends. CDR3 loop: CASSLERSTEAFF. CDR3 bases: TGTGCCAGCAGCTTGGAGAGGAGCACTGAAGCTTTCTTT.

The genes are TRBV27 and TRBJ2-7, with 11 bases matching TRBD1. Germline CDR1 and CDR2: MNHEY and SMNVEV (reference sequence). V lost 5 bases, J lost 7 bases, and 7 bases stayed unmatched. The CDR3 runs 14 residues. CDR3 residues: CASSPGTGGGEQYF. The CDR3 nucleotides read TGTGCCAGCAGTCCTGGGACAGGGGGTGGGGAGCAGTACTTC.

The chain couples TRBV5-4 to TRBJ2-2; 8 bases fit TRBD2. The V segment lost 4 bases and the J segment 2 bases; nucleotides outside the gene matches: 4. Germline CDR1 reads SGHNT; CDR2 reads YYREEE (reference sequence). This CDR3 is 15 amino acids long. CDR3 sequence: CASSRSGGNTGELFF. As DNA, the CDR3 is TGTGCCAGCAGCCGGAGCGGGGGAAACACCGGGGAGCTGTTTTTT.

This rearrangement joins TRBV7-2 to TRBJ2-1; no clear D gene. Trimming shortened V by 5 bases and J by 10 bases, and 15 bases separated the two germline ends. This CDR3 is 13 amino acids long. Looked up from germline, CDR1 is SGHTA and CDR2 is FQGNSA. The CDR3 sequence: CASSPVSLGEQFF. CDR3 nucleotide sequence: TGTGCCAGCAGCCCCGTTAGCCTTGGGGAGCAGTTCTTC.

This clone was detected only once. The rearrangement joins TRBV7-9 to TRBJ1-6, with D perhaps TRBD1 (6 bases). Trimming stripped 1 base from V and 10 bases from J, with 8 bases between. CDR1 is SEHNR and CDR2 is FQNEAQ in the germline V gene (reference sequence). The CDR3 length is 13 residues. In DNA, the CDR3 is TGTGCCAGCAGCTTAGAGGGGGACTCACCCCTCCACTTT. It specifies CASSLEGDSPLHF. The full variable domain, completed using reference TRBV7-9 and TRBJ1-6, is DTGVSQNPRHKITKRGQNVTFRCDPISEHNRLYWYRQTLGQGPEFLTYFQNEAQLEKSRLLSDRFSAERPKGSFSTLEIQRTEQGDSAMYLCASSLEGDSPLHFGNGTRLTVT.

The chain joins TRBV6-6 to TRBJ1-5, with TRBD1 identical over 7 bases. V dropped 6 bases and J dropped 6; count of bases not matched to a gene: 8. CDR3 size: 14 residues. CDR1 and CDR2 from the germline V gene are MNHNY and SVGAGI (reference sequence). The DNA of the CDR3 is TGTGCCAGCAGCACTCAGGGGGTTGGTCAGCCCCAGCATTTT. Residues: CASSTQGVGQPQHF.

In this sample, this clone turned up once. The chain is built from TRBV3-1 (or the pseudogene TRBV3-2) and TRBJ2-1, with 11 nucleotides matching TRBD2. The CDR3 is made up of 15 amino acids. The V gene's germline CDR1 is LGHDT and CDR2 YNNKEL (reference sequence). Trimming cost V 0 bases and J 15 bases; bases outside gene matches: 10. CDR3 bases: TGTGCCAGCAGCCAAGACCTAGCGGGGGGCGGGAAGAGGTTCTTC. Its protein product is CASSQDLAGGGKRFF.

This clone was found many times. V and J are TRBV6-4 and TRBJ2-1; D might be TRBD1 (6 bases). V lost 4 bases to trimming and J lost 0 bases, with 10 bases between them. The CDR3 covers 15 residues. Germline V gene data show CDR1 as MRHNA and CDR2 as SNTAGT. CDR3 sequence (DNA): TGTGCCAGCAGTGCAGGGGATAGCTCCTACAATGAGCAGTTCTTC. Residues: CASSAGDSSYNEQFF.

The rearrangement joins TRBV27 to TRBJ2-3, with 7 bases matching TRBD1. Unmatched junction bases numbered 9, after V lost 5 bases and J lost 4 bases. The CDR3 spans 15 residues. CDR1 is MNHEY, CDR2 SMNVEV, per germline (reference sequence). As DNA, the CDR3 is TGTGCCAGCAGTGTTGACAGGGTGGGTTCAGATACGCAGTATTTT. Encoded protein: CASSVDRVGSDTQYF.

V is TRBV28 and J is TRBJ2-3; tentative D call: TRBD2 (5 bases). The CDR3 extends over 12 amino acids. V gave up 6 bases and J gave up 5 bases, with 9 bases separating them. Germline assignment: CDR1 MDHEN and CDR2 SYDVKM. The CDR3 loop is CASSLRGDTQYF. The CDR3 bases are TGTGCCAGCAGCCTCCGGGGAGATACGCAGTATTTT.

The chain couples TRBV4-3 to TRBJ1-2; no clear D gene. V was trimmed by 0 bases and J by 13 bases, leaving 15 bases between them. CDR1 is LGHNA, CDR2 YSLEER, per germline. The CDR3 is 13 residues long. The CDR3 here is CASSQDRYSPGTF. The DNA for the CDR3 is TGCGCCAGCAGCCAAGATCGGTACAGCCCAGGCACCTTC.

V gene TRBV7-3 combines with J gene TRBJ2-2; 10 bases match TRBD2. The CDR3 is 16 residues long. V gave up 5 bases and J gave up 3 bases; unmatched junction bases: 6. Germline CDR1 and CDR2: SGHTA and FQGTGA. The DNA for the CDR3 is TGTGCCAGCAGCCTAAGCGGGGGGGCCGACACCGGGGAGCTGTTTTTT. Translation gives CASSLSGGADTGELFF.